The 10 T cell receptor beta chains presented below share a single source sample, sequenced in a study of metastatic and nonmetastatic thyroid tumors (dated by TCRdb to the early 2020s). The library came from PCR. These reads were obtained on an Illumina HiSeq 4000. TCRdb reran the public reads through fastp at Q25 and MiXCR, keeping productive beta chains. This sample comprises 3,500 to 4,500 clones, roughly a third of them detected only once. The ten largest clones capture about 25% of the sample. Before undergoing thyroid surgery, none of the patients had been given any kind of treatment. Source material: adjacent normal tissue. The receptors were sampled from a female donor with papillary thyroid cancer or a benign thyroid nodule (not recorded which). Some clones in this sample may be carry-over from other donors' samples.

This clone was seen a single time. This chain connects TRBV20-1 to TRBJ2-1; 7 bases fit TRBD2. The CDR3 is 15 amino acids. The V gene end was trimmed by 2 bases and the J gene end by 7 bases; junction bases not matched to a gene: 11. Germline-derived CDR1 and CDR2 are DFQATT and SNEGSKA (reference sequence). The CDR3 nucleotides are TGCAGTGCTAGATTAGGACTCGGCGGGAGTAATGAGCAGTTCTTC. This sequence encodes CSARLGLGGSNEQFF.

This clone was detected only a few times. The chain links TRBV24-1 to TRBJ2-1; weak D call: TRBD1 (5 bases). The CDR3 is 13 residues long. Trimming shortened V by 5 bases and J by 10 bases, and 14 bases separated the two germline ends. Germline CDR1 reads KGHDR; CDR2 reads SFDVKD. This CDR3 is CATSAQGWSEQFF. Here the CDR3 DNA reads TGTGCCACCAGTGCCCAGGGTTGGAGCGAGCAGTTCTTC.

The chain is built from TRBV2 and TRBJ2-2; D is unresolved. Trimming left V 4 bases short and J 6 bases short, with 9 bases between. Germline CDR1 reads SNHLY; CDR2 reads FYNNEI. This CDR3 spans 13 amino acids. CDR3 sequence (DNA): TGTGCCAGCAGTGTCCGCCCACCCGGGGAGCTGTTTTTT. As protein: CASSVRPPGELFF. The full variable domain, its missing parts supplied by reference TRBV2 and TRBJ2-2, is EPEVTQTPSHQVTQMGQEVILRCVPISNHLYFYWYRQILGQKVEFLVSFYNNEISEKSEIFDDQFSVERPDGSNFTLKIRSTKLEDSAMYFCASSVRPPGELFFGEGSRLTVL.

Points on this clone: Other DNA sequences in this sample translate to the same CDR3. The chain has TRBV20-1 and TRBJ2-1, with 13 bases lining up with TRBD2. Germline values: CDR1 DFQATT, CDR2 SNEGSKA (reference sequence). This CDR3 is 17 amino acids long. The ends lost 6 bases at V and 10 bases at J; junction bases unmatched: 18. The CDR3 DNA follows: TGCAGTGCCTTCCCCTGGCGCGGACTAGCGGGAGACGGCGAGCAGTTCTTC. The encoded protein is CSAFPWRGLAGDGEQFF.

The chain carries TRBV11-2 and TRBJ2-3; 7 bases fit TRBD2. This CDR3 region has 15 residues. V lost 3 bases to trimming and J lost 1 base; unmatched junction nucleotides: 4. Germline CDR1 and CDR2: SGHAT and FQNNGV. Here the CDR3 reads CASSFDAGGTDTQYF. DNA of the CDR3: TGTGCCAGCAGCTTCGACGCGGGAGGCACAGATACGCAGTATTTT.

This clone rates as large. The V and J genes are TRBV6-6 and TRBJ2-2; 7 bases map to TRBD2. Germline CDR1 MNHNY, CDR2 SVGAGI (reference sequence). The J segment lost 7 bases and the V segment lost 2 bases, leaving 13 bases of the junction unmatched. This CDR3 is 17 amino acids long. CDR3: CASSYRGVRGTVGELFF. CDR3 sequence (DNA): TGTGCCAGCAGTTACCGCGGGGTGCGGGGGACGGTCGGGGAGCTGTTTTTT.

The chain has TRBV5-1 and TRBJ1-3; D is unresolved. With 0 bases removed from V and 3 bases from J, the gap between germline ends came to 4 bases. The CDR3 has 13 residues. From germline, CDR1 is SGHRS and CDR2 YFSETQ. The CDR3 here is CASSLEYGNTIYF. DNA of the CDR3: TGCGCCAGCAGCTTGGAATATGGAAACACCATATATTTT.

This clone has just a few counts. The V call is TRBV6-2 or TRBV6-3, the J call TRBJ1-3, with D perhaps TRBD1 (5 bases). V lost 4 bases and J lost 1, with 14 bases in between. Germline V gene lookup returns CDR1 MNHEY and CDR2 SVGEGT. The CDR3 has 16 amino acids. CDR3 coding DNA: TGTGCCAGCAGTTTCGACAGAAGGGAGTCTGGAAACACCATATATTTT. Protein: CASSFDRRESGNTIYF.

This CDR3 reads CASSEKGTAGYGYTF. Here the CDR3 DNA reads TGTGCCAGCAGTGAAAAAGGAACGGCAGGGTATGGCTACACCTTC. The chain uses TRBV6-1 and TRBJ1-2, with a tentative D call TRBD1 (5 bases). CDR3 length: 15 residues. The V and J ends lost 2 bases and 5 bases respectively, with 15 bases between them. The germline gives CDR1 MNHNS, CDR2 SASEGT.

V gene TRBV11-2 combines with J gene TRBJ2-5; 9 bases are shared with TRBD2. The CDR3 extends over 15 amino acids. CDR1 and CDR2 (germline): SGHAT, FQNNGV. The ends lost 1 base at V and 8 bases at J; junction bases unmatched: 8. The CDR3 coding sequence is TGTGCCAGCAGCTTAGCCCAAGGACTAGCGCCTACCCAGTACTTC. This translates into CASSLAQGLAPTQYF.